Below, 3 T cell receptor beta chains from the same sample are listed, as sequenced in a study of blood T cell repertoires in COVID-19. Produced via immunoSEQ multiplex PCR; TCRdb's table is partial and in-frame only. The table records about 93,000 clones, 90% of them present only once. The specimen sequenced was peripheral blood. The source is a human donor with active COVID-19. The donor label of this sample is uncertain.

The genes are TRBV19 and TRBJ2-6; TRBD1 is a possible D gene (6 bases). The germline gives CDR1 LNHDA, CDR2 SQIVND (reference sequence). Between the trimmed V and J ends, which lost 6 bases and 4 bases, there was a span of 19 bases. CDR3 size: 17 residues. The CDR3 coding sequence is TGTGCCAGTAGGACTTTATCAGGGGCGCGAGGGGCCAACGTCCTGACTTTC. This translates into CASRTLSGARGANVLTF.

V gene TRBV3-1 (or the pseudogene TRBV3-2) combines with J gene TRBJ2-5; TRBD2 matches at 13 bases. The CDR3 is 16 residues long. Germline CDR1 LGHDT, CDR2 YNNKEL (reference sequence). V was clipped by 4 bases and J by 3 bases; unmatched bases: 5. The CDR3, as DNA: TGTGCCAGCAGCCTACGACTAGCGGGGGGAAAAGAGACCCAGTACTTC. Protein product: CASSLRLAGGKETQYF.

The rearrangement joins TRBV2 to TRBJ1-2, with D maybe TRBD1 (6 bases). Germline V gives CDR1 SNHLY, CDR2 FYNNEI. The ends were cut back, 4 bases at V and 5 bases at J, with 8 bases in the middle. CDR3 length: 12 residues. The CDR3 nucleotides are TGTGCCAGCAGTGTCCAGGGGTATGGCTACACCTTC. The encoded protein is CASSVQGYGYTF.